The 20 T cell receptor beta chains below all came from one sample that was sequenced in a study of control samples from healthy donors and cancer patients (dated by TCRdb to 2018 to 2021). Library creation used the immunoSEQ multiplex PCR assay. Drawn from immuneACCESS, this table holds only the in-frame rearrangements with V and J called that TCRdb kept. Clones are partly lost; checked studies trace under half to an unresolved V gene and leave the rest unexplained. The sample has 150,000 to 200,000 clones on record, around 89% of them singletons. 1.3% to 1.5% of the sample is taken by the ten largest. Sequenced input: blood. All receptors derive from a woman aged 50 to 60 in good health.

The gene calls are TRBV15 and TRBJ2-2; 7 nucleotides agree with TRBD1. The CDR3 has 14 amino acids. CDR1 and CDR2 (germline): LNHNV, YYDKDF (reference sequence). Unmatched junction bases numbered 4, after V lost 7 bases and J lost 2 bases. CDR3 DNA: TGTGCCACCACCCGGGACAGCAACACCGGGGAGCTGTTTTTT. This translates into CATTRDSNTGELFF.

The V call is TRBV2, the J call TRBJ2-5; D unclear. V was shortened by 4 bases and J by 4 bases, with 19 bases between the two germline ends. This CDR3 has 16 amino acids. CDR1 SNHLY and CDR2 FYNNEI come from the germline V gene. CDR3 in amino acids: CASSVGASTVGETQYF. The CDR3 DNA sequence: TGTGCCAGCAGTGTTGGAGCCTCCACGGTCGGAGAGACCCAGTACTTC. Full variable domain (missing parts from reference TRBV2 and TRBJ2-5): EPEVTQTPSHQVTQMGQEVILRCVPISNHLYFYWYRQILGQKVEFLVSFYNNEISEKSEIFDDQFSVERPDGSNFTLKIRSTKLEDSAMYFCASSVGASTVGETQYFGPGTRLLVL.

This chain connects TRBV6-1 to TRBJ1-4; no definite D call. V dropped 2 bases and J dropped 4 bases, with 5 bases sitting between them. The germline V gene has CDR1 MNHNS and CDR2 SASEGT. The CDR3 covers 13 residues. The CDR3 DNA follows: TGTGCCAGCAGTGAAAGGGTTAATGAAAAACTGTTTTTT. It yields the protein CASSERVNEKLFF.

The chain links TRBV9 to TRBJ2-5, with D possibly called TRBD1 or TRBD2 (5 bases each). The CDR3 is made up of 14 amino acids. Germline V gene lookup returns CDR1 SGDLS and CDR2 YYNGEE. V lost 2 bases and J 5 bases, leaving 13 bases between the germline ends. CDR3 region: CASSVNEGRETQYF. Written as DNA, the CDR3 is TGTGCCAGCAGCGTGAATGAGGGACGGGAGACCCAGTACTTC.

The chain couples TRBV6-2 or TRBV6-3 to TRBJ1-1, with D maybe TRBD1 (5 bases). The CDR3 is 12 residues long. Germline CDR1 is MNHEY and CDR2 is SVGEGT. V lost 5 bases to trimming and J lost 7 bases, with 11 bases between them. Written as DNA, the CDR3 is TGTGCCAGCAGTCGGGACGGATATGAAGCTTTCTTT. Protein product: CASSRDGYEAFF.

Remarks on this clone: The same CDR3 can be traced to other DNA sequences in this sample. V and J are TRBV2 and TRBJ2-7; D might be TRBD1 or TRBD2, each matching 5 bases. The CDR3 sequence is 14 residues long. Germline CDR1 and CDR2: SNHLY and FYNNEI. V shed 6 bases and J shed 2 bases, with 14 bases lying between them. CDR3 in DNA: TGTGCCAGCAGAGTAGCAGAGGGGCCCTACGAGCAGTACTTC. Protein: CASRVAEGPYEQYF.

The chain uses TRBV7-9 and TRBJ1-1, with unresolved D. CDR1 is SEHNR, CDR2 FQNEAQ, per germline (reference sequence). V lost 3 bases and J 7 bases, leaving 6 bases between the germline ends. CDR3 length: 11 amino acids. In DNA form, the CDR3 reads TGTGCCAGCAGCTTTCAAGTTGAAGCTTTCTTT. Encoded protein: CASSFQVEAFF.

This clone was seen once. The rearrangement joins TRBV5-8 to TRBJ1-2; no definite D call. The V gene lost 0 bases and the J gene lost 5 bases, with 11 bases spanning the gap. Germline V lookup: CDR1 SGHTS, CDR2 YDEGEE. This CDR3 contains 14 residues. CDR3 in amino acids: CASSLEEVEYGYTF. The CDR3 DNA is TGTGCCAGCAGCTTGGAGGAAGTAGAGTATGGCTACACCTTC.

V is TRBV3-1 (or the pseudogene TRBV3-2) and J is TRBJ1-2, with a weak D call TRBD1 (5 bases). The V gene's germline CDR1 is LGHDT and CDR2 YNNKEL (reference sequence). This CDR3 spans 18 amino acids. Trimming shortened V by 4 bases and J by 5 bases, and 26 bases separated the two germline ends. The CDR3 coding sequence is TGTGCCAGCAGCCCTTCCGGGGGACGCCGCCCATCCATTTATGGCTACACCTTC. It yields the protein CASSPSGGRRPSIYGYTF.

CDR3 nucleotide sequence: TGTGCCAGCAGCTTAGGGGGGACAGGGGTGCTCGAGCAGTACTTC. It specifies CASSLGGTGVLEQYF. The chain links TRBV7-9 to TRBJ2-7; 10 bases fit TRBD1. Germline V gene sequence: CDR1 SEHNR, CDR2 FQNEAQ (reference sequence). The V and J ends lost 1 base and 6 bases, in that order; junction bases with no gene match: 6. The CDR3 contains 15 residues.

The chain has TRBV6-6 and TRBJ1-5; weak D call: TRBD1 (6 bases). V lost 4 bases to trimming and J lost 4 bases, with 8 bases between them. The CDR3 is 13 amino acids. Germline-derived CDR1 and CDR2 are MNHNY and SVGAGI (reference sequence). CDR3 residues: CASSFQGNQPQHF. As DNA, the CDR3 is TGTGCCAGCAGTTTTCAGGGGAATCAGCCCCAGCATTTT.

The V gene is TRBV29-1, the J gene TRBJ1-3; D perhaps matches TRBD1 (5 bases). CDR3 length: 11 amino acids. CDR1 is SQVTM, CDR2 ANQGSEA, per germline. Trimming pared 7 bases from V and 7 bases from J, leaving 11 bases between. CDR3 DNA sequence: TGCAGCGCCAAGGAGGGGAACACCATATATTTT. Its protein product is CSAKEGNTIYF.

The chain employs TRBV7-2 and TRBJ2-3; D perhaps matches TRBD2 (6 bases). Trimming cost V 1 base and J 8 bases, with 13 bases left between them. Germline CDR1 SGHTA, CDR2 FQGNSA. The CDR3 sequence is 14 residues long. CDR3 bases: TGTGCCAGCAGCTTAGAGGGCCGGCGGGGTACGCAGTATTTT. It yields the protein CASSLEGRRGTQYF.

The gene calls are TRBV7-2 and TRBJ2-7; 8 nucleotides match TRBD2. Germline lookup yields CDR1 SGHTA and CDR2 FQGNSA. This CDR3 spans 15 amino acids. Trimming cost V 4 bases and J 3 bases; bases outside gene matches: 8. The CDR3 DNA follows: TGTGCCAGCAGCTCAAGCTCGGGAGGGGGCTACGAGCAGTACTTC. Translated, it gives CASSSSSGGGYEQYF. The complete variable domain, with remaining parts taken from reference TRBV7-2 and TRBJ2-7, reads GAGVSQSPSNKVTEKGKDVELRCDPISGHTALYWYRQSLGQGLEFLIYFQGNSAPDKSGLPSDRFSAERTGGSVSTLTIQRTQQEDSAVYLCASSSSSGGGYEQYFGPGTRLTVT.

The CDR3: CASSFQVSGANVLTF. DNA of the CDR3: TGTGCCAGCAGTTTCCAGGTGTCTGGGGCCAACGTCCTGACTTTC. The chain couples TRBV28 to TRBJ2-6; D call uncertain. Trimming pared 3 bases from V and 1 base from J, leaving 7 bases between. CDR1 is MDHEN and CDR2 is SYDVKM in the germline V gene. The length of the CDR3 is 15 residues.

V and J are TRBV5-4 and TRBJ2-7; 7 positions match TRBD1. The germline V gene encodes CDR1 SGHNT and CDR2 YYREEE (reference sequence). Losses at the gene ends were 3 bases for V and 2 bases for J; bases not matched to a gene: 5. The CDR3 has 14 residues. The CDR3 bases are TGTGCCAGCAGCTCCGGACAGGAACCCTACGAGCAGTACTTC. This translates into CASSSGQEPYEQYF.

The rearrangement uses TRBV19 and TRBJ2-2; D not resolved. The germline gives CDR1 LNHDA, CDR2 SQIVND (reference sequence). The CDR3 is 13 amino acids. Between the trimmed V and J ends, which lost 4 bases and 6 bases, there was a span of 9 bases. CDR3 sequence reads: CASSTTQAGELFF. As DNA, the CDR3 is TGTGCCAGTAGTACCACCCAGGCCGGGGAGCTGTTTTTT.

The V gene is TRBV24-1, the J gene TRBJ1-5; D is ambiguous. Germline lookup yields CDR1 KGHDR and CDR2 SFDVKD. V lost 5 bases and J 6 bases, leaving 19 bases between the germline ends. The CDR3 runs 16 residues. The CDR3 coding sequence is TGTGCCACCAGTGGGGCGTCGGGATCAATCGCTCAGCCCCAGCATTTT. Protein: CATSGASGSIAQPQHF.

This clone was recorded once. The J gene is TRBJ2-5, the V gene TRBV7-6; TRBD1 matches 8 bases. Germline V gene sequence: CDR1 SGHVS, CDR2 FNYEAQ. Trimming at V came to 7 bases and at J to 4 bases, leaving 8 bases not matched to a gene. This CDR3 has 14 amino acids. CDR3 nucleotides: TGTGCCAGCAACCGGGGACAGGCTGTAGAGACCCAGTACTTC. It specifies CASNRGQAVETQYF.

The V gene is TRBV9, the J gene TRBJ2-7; 16 nucleotides match TRBD2. J gave up 0 bases and V 3 bases, and 6 bases lay outside the gene matches. Germline loops: CDR1 SGDLS, CDR2 YYNGEE. The CDR3 has 18 amino acids. CDR3 loop: CASSAGTSGGASSYEQYF. CDR3 sequence (DNA): TGTGCCAGCAGCGCCGGGACTAGCGGGGGGGCTTCCTCCTACGAGCAGTACTTC.